A single sample is the source of the 4 T cell receptor beta chains below, sequenced in a study of memory CD4+ T cells and cytomegalovirus serostatus. The protocol was immunoSEQ multiplex PCR, while the TCRdb copy is restricted to in-frame clones and leaves out a portion. The sample holds 40,000 to 55,000 clones, 70% to 85% seen once. The sort gate was single viable CD3+CD4+CD8-CD45RO+ cells for memory CD4+ T cells. The sample consisted of memory CD4+ T cells from blood. All receptors derive from an adult in good health and CMV-seronegative.

V and J are TRBV6-5 and TRBJ2-1; 8 bases line up with TRBD2. This CDR3 spans 13 amino acids. Germline V gives CDR1 MNHEY, CDR2 SVGAGI. The trim removed 4 bases at V and 13 bases at J, leaving 9 bases unmatched. The CDR3 region is CASSSQAGGPQFF. The CDR3 nucleotides read TGTGCCAGCAGTTCCCAGGCGGGGGGTCCACAGTTCTTC.

The chain is built from TRBV7-8 and TRBJ1-1; the D is unclear. This CDR3 is built from 16 residues. Germline V CDR1 and CDR2: SGHVS, FQNEAQ. V was trimmed by 1 base and J by 0 bases, leaving 12 bases between them. The CDR3 sequence: CASSLDFVGMNTEAFF. The CDR3 DNA reads as TGTGCCAGCAGCTTAGATTTTGTTGGCATGAACACTGAAGCTTTCTTT.

J is TRBJ1-2 and V is TRBV10-3, with D unclear. The germline gives CDR1 ENHRY, CDR2 SYGVKD. Trimming stripped 6 bases from V and 4 bases from J, with 15 bases between. The length of the CDR3 is 14 residues. Here the CDR3 DNA reads TGTGCCATCAGAACCGAACCGCCGGGCTATGGCTACACCTTC. Protein: CAIRTEPPGYGYTF.

J is TRBJ2-5 and V is TRBV10-3, with D tentatively TRBD2 (7 bases). The V gene's germline CDR1 is ENHRY and CDR2 SYGVKD. The CDR3 is 15 residues long. Trimming removed 4 bases at V and 5 bases at J, with 17 bases between. CDR3 DNA: TGTGCCATCAGTGGGGGAGGGGGAGGGACGGAGACCCAGTACTTC. Translating it yields CAISGGGGGTETQYF.